This record concerns one T cell receptor beta chain sequence. This sample was included in a study of T-cell reconstitution after alpha-beta-depleted transplantation in children. Unique molecular identifiers tagged the TCRbeta library. TCRdb reprocessed the PCR reads with MiXCR, giving one entry per CDR3 protein. This table has about 610,000 distinct CDR3 sequences, about 10% appearing once. V lost 9 bases and J lost 1, with 11 bases in between. Germline V CDR1 and CDR2: SGHTA, FQGNSA. This CDR3 has 13 residues. The TCR comes from a human donor who donated a stem cell graft to a child with acute myeloid leukemia. Sequences were derived from PBMCs from the stem cell graft donor, sampled from the stem cell graft. The chain joins TRBV7-2 to TRBJ2-3; a weak D match, TRBD2 (6 bases). CDR3 nucleotides: TGTGCCAGTCGACTAGGCCGCACAGATACGCAGTATTTT. It specifies CASRLGRTDTQYF.